The 17 T cell receptor beta chains below were found in one sample sequenced in a study of blood T cell repertoires in COVID-19. Produced via immunoSEQ multiplex PCR; TCRdb's table is partial and in-frame only. Here the sample spans over 150,000 clones, roughly 88% being singletons. Sequenced: peripheral blood. The source of these receptors is a man younger than 30 with acute or convalescent COVID-19.

This clone was observed once. The rearrangement links TRBV18 to TRBJ1-1; no firm D call. CDR1 is KGHSH and CDR2 is LQKENI in the germline V gene. V was clipped by 2 bases and J by 2 bases, with 9 bases between them. The CDR3 extends over 14 amino acids. The CDR3 here is CASSPRSVNTEAFF. CDR3 nucleotide sequence: TGTGCCAGCTCACCAAGGAGCGTTAACACTGAAGCTTTCTTT. Based on the CDR3 plus reference TRBV18 and TRBJ1-1, the full variable domain is NAGVMQNPRHLVRRRGQEARLRCSPMKGHSHVYWYRQLPEEGLKFMVYLQKENIIDESGMPKERFSAEFPKEGPSILRIQQVVRGDSAAYFCASSPRSVNTEAFFGQGTRLTVV.

This chain connects TRBV7-9 to TRBJ1-2, with D perhaps matching TRBD1 (5 bases). The CDR3 runs 12 residues. Germline V gene sequence: CDR1 SEHNR, CDR2 FQNEAQ (reference sequence). The germline V and J ends were trimmed by 5 bases and 11 bases, with 15 bases remaining between them. CDR3 sequence reads: CASSLLFGGYTF. For the CDR3, the DNA is TGTGCCAGCAGCCTTTTATTCGGGGGATACACCTTC.

V is TRBV30 and J is TRBJ2-1, with 10 positions matching TRBD2. V lost 1 base and J lost 1; bases outside the gene matches: 4. The CDR3 extends over 16 amino acids. Germline V CDR1 and CDR2: GTSNPN, SVGIG (reference sequence). The CDR3 DNA reads as TGTGCCTGGAGTGGGGTAGCGGGGGGTTCCTACAATGAGCAGTTCTTC. It yields the protein CAWSGVAGGSYNEQFF. Complete variable domain (other parts from reference TRBV30 and TRBJ2-1): SQTIHQWPATLVQPVGSPLSLECTVEGTSNPNLYWYRQAAGRGLQLLFYSVGIGQISSEVPQNLSASRPQDRQFILSSKKLLLSDSGFYLCAWSGVAGGSYNEQFFGPGTRLTVL.

The V call is TRBV6-6, the J call TRBJ1-1, with TRBD1 as a possible D gene (6 bases). V lost 6 bases, J lost 5 bases, and 13 bases lay in between. Per germline, CDR1 MNHNY and CDR2 SVGAGI (reference sequence). This CDR3 is built from 13 residues. CDR3 loop: CASSLTGGTEAFF. The CDR3 DNA is TGTGCCAGCAGCTTGACAGGAGGTACTGAAGCTTTCTTT.

This chain links TRBV19 with TRBJ1-3; no definite D call. The V end was cut by 4 bases, the J end by 1 base, with 8 bases between. Germline V gives CDR1 LNHDA, CDR2 SQIVND (reference sequence). The CDR3 spans 14 residues. The CDR3 sequence: CASSNSVSGNTIYF. In DNA, the CDR3 is TGTGCCAGTAGTAATTCTGTTTCTGGAAACACCATATATTTT.

This chain uses TRBV7-9 with TRBJ2-1; D possibly corresponds to TRBD1 (6 bases). Germline V CDR1 and CDR2: SEHNR, FQNEAQ (reference sequence). The CDR3 is 13 amino acids. The ends were cut back, 11 bases at V and 6 bases at J, with 17 bases in the middle. CDR3 sequence reads: CALRGSGGNEQFF. In nucleotides, the CDR3 is TGTGCCCTCAGGGGCAGTGGGGGCAATGAGCAGTTCTTC.

The V call is TRBV28, the J call TRBJ1-1, with 9 bases fitting TRBD1. Germline trimming cut 5 bases from V and 0 bases from J; bases unmatched to any gene: 7. CDR1 is MDHEN and CDR2 is SYDVKM in the germline V gene. The CDR3 sequence is 16 residues long. As DNA, the CDR3 is TGTGCCAGCAGTCAAACAGGGGGCTTCATGAACACTGAAGCTTTCTTT. Protein: CASSQTGGFMNTEAFF.

This clone has only a few counts. The V call is TRBV27, the J call TRBJ1-1; tentative D call: TRBD1 (6 bases). CDR3 length: 13 amino acids. From germline, CDR1 is MNHEY and CDR2 SMNVEV (reference sequence). The V gene lost 8 bases and the J gene lost 5 bases, with 15 bases spanning the gap. The CDR3 sequence: CASSRGPRTEAFF. The DNA for the CDR3 is TGTGCCAGCTCCAGGGGCCCCCGGACTGAAGCTTTCTTT.

This clone was picked up one time. As DNA, the CDR3 is TGCGCCAGCAGCCAAGCAGCAGGTTATAACTATGGCTACACCTTC. Translating it yields CASSQAAGYNYGYTF. The chain uses TRBV4-1 and TRBJ1-2; the D is unclear. V was cut by 1 base and J by 1 base, with 10 bases left in between. Germline loops: CDR1 MGHRA, CDR2 YSYEKL. This CDR3 is 15 amino acids long.

The rearrangement links TRBV19 to TRBJ2-5; D possibly corresponds to TRBD1 (7 bases). Trimming took off 6 bases at V and 4 bases at J, with 12 bases between the two ends. Germline-derived CDR1 and CDR2 are LNHDA and SQIVND (reference sequence). The length of the CDR3 is 13 residues. The CDR3 region has the DNA TGTGCCAGTAGCCGACAGGGAGGAGAGACCCAGTACTTC. Amino acid sequence: CASSRQGGETQYF.

The chain combines TRBV24-1 with TRBJ2-7; 8 nucleotides line up with TRBD2. Trimming cost V 3 bases and J 5 bases; bases outside gene matches: 8. The CDR3 is 15 amino acids. Germline V gene lookup returns CDR1 KGHDR and CDR2 SFDVKD. DNA for the CDR3: TGTGCCACCAGTGATCCGGGAGGGCCAAGAAACGAGCAGTACTTC. This encodes CATSDPGGPRNEQYF.

The rearrangement joins TRBV3-1 (or the pseudogene TRBV3-2) to TRBJ2-1, with D hard to call. V was cut by 1 base and J by 5 bases, with 6 bases left in between. The germline CDR1 and CDR2 sequences are LGHDT and YNNKEL (reference sequence). There are 13 residues in the CDR3. CDR3 amino acids: CASSQAPNNEQFF. As DNA, the CDR3 is TGTGCCAGCAGCCAAGCCCCAAACAATGAGCAGTTCTTC.

This clone was seen a few times. The V call is TRBV5-4, the J call TRBJ2-1; 8 nucleotides agree with TRBD1. The germline gives CDR1 SGHNT, CDR2 YYREEE (reference sequence). V dropped 4 bases and J dropped 1; count of bases not matched to a gene: 10. The CDR3 consists of 17 residues. The CDR3: CASSTRQGRRSYNEQFF. In DNA form, the CDR3 reads TGTGCCAGCAGCACCCGACAGGGGCGTAGGTCCTACAATGAGCAGTTCTTC.

The chain combines TRBV9 with TRBJ2-1; TRBD1 is a possible D gene (6 bases). From germline, CDR1 is SGDLS and CDR2 YYNGEE. This CDR3 has 13 residues. V dropped 4 bases and J dropped 9 bases, with 14 bases sitting between them. CDR3 DNA sequence: TGTGCCAGCAGCTCGGAACAGGGCCGTGAGCAGTTCTTC. Its protein product is CASSSEQGREQFF.

The sample holds one count of this clone. The CDR3 loop reads CASSLLETGQRTEAFF. In nucleotides, the CDR3 is TGCGCCAGCAGCTTGCTTGAAACAGGCCAGAGAACTGAAGCTTTCTTT. The V call is TRBV5-1, the J call TRBJ1-1, with a weak D call TRBD1 (5 bases). Trimming removed 1 base at V and 5 bases at J, with 18 bases between. The CDR3 consists of 16 residues. From germline, CDR1 is SGHRS and CDR2 YFSETQ.

V is TRBV7-9 and J is TRBJ2-3; 9 bases are shared with TRBD1. V lost 5 bases to trimming and J lost 6 bases; unmatched junction nucleotides: 6. The CDR3 is 14 residues long. Germline loops: CDR1 SEHNR, CDR2 FQNEAQ (reference sequence). CDR3 loop: CASSPGQGMDTQYF. The CDR3 nucleotides are TGTGCCAGCAGCCCTGGACAGGGGATGGATACGCAGTATTTT.

Only a few counts were recorded for this clone. The J gene is TRBJ1-6, the V gene TRBV15; 11 bases fit TRBD1. V was pared by 5 bases and J by 10 bases, with 7 bases of the junction left unmatched. Germline V CDR1 and CDR2: LNHNV, YYDKDF (reference sequence). CDR3 length equals 15 residues. The CDR3, as DNA: TGTGCCACCAGCCAGTGGACAGGGGGCTCCTCACCCCTCCACTTT. Residues: CATSQWTGGSSPLHF. Combining the CDR3 with reference TRBV15 and TRBJ1-6 gives the whole variable domain DAMVIQNPRYQVTQFGKPVTLSCSQTLNHNVMYWYQQKSSQAPKLLFHYYDKDFNNEADTPDNFQSRRPNTSFCFLDIRSPGLGDTAMYLCATSQWTGGSSPLHFGNGTRLTVT.